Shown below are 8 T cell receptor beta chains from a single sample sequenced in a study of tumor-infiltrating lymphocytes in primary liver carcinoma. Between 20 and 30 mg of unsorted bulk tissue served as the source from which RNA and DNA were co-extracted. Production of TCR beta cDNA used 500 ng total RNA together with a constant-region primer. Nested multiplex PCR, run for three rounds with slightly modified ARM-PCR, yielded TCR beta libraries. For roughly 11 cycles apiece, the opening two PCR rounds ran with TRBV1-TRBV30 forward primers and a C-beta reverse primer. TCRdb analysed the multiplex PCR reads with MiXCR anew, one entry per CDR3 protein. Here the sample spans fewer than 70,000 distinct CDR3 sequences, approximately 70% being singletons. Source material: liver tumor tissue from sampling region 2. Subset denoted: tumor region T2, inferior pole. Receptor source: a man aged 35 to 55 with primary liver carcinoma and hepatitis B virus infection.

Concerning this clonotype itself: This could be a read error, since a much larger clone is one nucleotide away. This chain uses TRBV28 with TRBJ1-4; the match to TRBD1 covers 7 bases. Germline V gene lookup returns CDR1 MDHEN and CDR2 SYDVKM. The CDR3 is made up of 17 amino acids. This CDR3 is CPSSLMTGRFANEKLFF. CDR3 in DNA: TGTCCCAGCAGTTTAATGACAGGGCGGTTTGCAAATGAAAAACTGTTTTTT.

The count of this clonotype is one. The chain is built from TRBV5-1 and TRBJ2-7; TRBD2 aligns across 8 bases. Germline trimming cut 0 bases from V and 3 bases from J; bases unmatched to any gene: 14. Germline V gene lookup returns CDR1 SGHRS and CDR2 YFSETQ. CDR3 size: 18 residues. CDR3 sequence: CASSLEASGSDRLYEQYF. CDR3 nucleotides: TGCGCCAGCAGCTTGGAGGCTAGCGGGTCCGACAGGCTCTACGAGCAGTACTTC.

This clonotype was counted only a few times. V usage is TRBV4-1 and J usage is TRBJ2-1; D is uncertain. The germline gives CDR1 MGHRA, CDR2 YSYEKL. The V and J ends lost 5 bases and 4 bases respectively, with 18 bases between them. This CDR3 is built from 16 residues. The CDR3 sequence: CASSTPPASIYNEQFF. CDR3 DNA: TGCGCCAGCAGCACTCCGCCCGCTTCGATTTACAATGAGCAGTTCTTC.

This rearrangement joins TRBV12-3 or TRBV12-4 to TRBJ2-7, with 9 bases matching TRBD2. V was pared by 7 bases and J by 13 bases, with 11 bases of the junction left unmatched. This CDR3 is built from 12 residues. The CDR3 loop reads CASTAGGSMQYF. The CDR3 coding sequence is TGTGCCAGCACAGCGGGAGGCAGTATGCAATACTTC.

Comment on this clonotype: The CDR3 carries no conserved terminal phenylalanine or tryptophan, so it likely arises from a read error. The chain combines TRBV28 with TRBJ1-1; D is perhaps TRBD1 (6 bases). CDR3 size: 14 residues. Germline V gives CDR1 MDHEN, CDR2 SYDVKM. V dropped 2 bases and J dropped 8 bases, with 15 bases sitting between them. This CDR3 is CASSLRVRGTEAFS. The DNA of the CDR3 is TGTGCCAGCAGTTTAAGGGTTAGGGGGACCGAAGCTTTCTCT.

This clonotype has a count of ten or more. The CDR3 region has the DNA TGCAGCGTTGGGCCTGGACCCTACGAGCAGTACTTC. It translates to CSVGPGPYEQYF. The chain is built from TRBV29-1 and TRBJ2-7; no firm D call. The germline gives CDR1 SQVTM, CDR2 ANQGSEA. V lost 4 bases, J lost 2 bases, and 9 bases lay in between. The CDR3 has 12 residues.

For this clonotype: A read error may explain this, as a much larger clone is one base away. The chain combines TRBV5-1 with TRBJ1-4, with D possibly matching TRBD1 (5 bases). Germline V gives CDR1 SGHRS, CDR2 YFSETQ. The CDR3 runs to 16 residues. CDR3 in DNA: TGCGCCAGCAGCATCACAACCGGGACCCGTAATGAAAAACTGTCTTTT. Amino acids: CASSITTGTRNEKLSF.

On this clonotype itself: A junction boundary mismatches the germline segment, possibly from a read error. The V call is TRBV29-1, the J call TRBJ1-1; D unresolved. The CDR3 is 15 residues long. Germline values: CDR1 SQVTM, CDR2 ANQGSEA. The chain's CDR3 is CSFRAGWGMNIEAFF. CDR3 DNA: TGCAGCTTTCGGGCGGGGTGGGGAATGAACATTGAAGCTTTCTTT.